Each of the 30 T cell receptor beta chains below was sequenced from the same sample in a study of shared clonotypes between healthy human individuals. Sequencing was performed with immunoSEQ multiplex PCR; in TCRdb, only in-frame clones are kept and a portion is missing. The data contain 2 million to 2.5 million clones, roughly 96% of them seen just once; the ten biggest clones take up 0.13%. The sequenced material came from naive CD4+ T cells sorted from blood. As for subset: CD45RA+ positively selected. Receptors originate from a man between 18 and 35 years old in good health.

Of note for this clone: Other DNA sequences in the sample encode the same CDR3. The chain joins TRBV7-2 to TRBJ1-5; the D gene is possibly TRBD1 (6 bases). V shed 2 bases and J shed 4 bases, with 6 bases lying between them. This CDR3 is 13 amino acids long. Germline V gives CDR1 SGHTA, CDR2 FQGNSA. CDR3 DNA sequence: TGTGCCAGCAGCTTAACAGGGAATCAGCCCCAGCATTTT. This translates into CASSLTGNQPQHF.

To note about this clone: Other DNA sequences in this specimen translate into the identical CDR3. The rearrangement uses TRBV2 and TRBJ1-2; TRBD1 matches 7 bases. With V trimmed by 3 bases and J by 2 bases, 3 bases remained unmatched. This CDR3 comprises 14 residues. Germline V gene data show CDR1 as SNHLY and CDR2 as FYNNEI. The chain's CDR3 is CASSEAGGNYGYTF. In DNA, the CDR3 is TGTGCCAGCAGTGAGGCAGGGGGGAACTATGGCTACACCTTC. Combining the CDR3 with reference TRBV2 and TRBJ1-2 gives the whole variable domain EPEVTQTPSHQVTQMGQEVILRCVPISNHLYFYWYRQILGQKVEFLVSFYNNEISEKSEIFDDQFSVERPDGSNFTLKIRSTKLEDSAMYFCASSEAGGNYGYTFGSGTRLTVV.

Only one count was recorded for this clone. The same CDR3 arises from other DNA sequences in this sample as well. The chain joins TRBV5-1 to TRBJ2-1; D ambiguous. Trimming took off 4 bases at V and 0 bases at J, with 11 bases between the two ends. CDR3 length equals 15 residues. Germline-derived CDR1 and CDR2 are SGHRS and YFSETQ. This CDR3 is CASSLVESSYNEQFF. CDR3 nucleotides: TGCGCCAGCAGCCTGGTTGAGAGCTCCTACAATGAGCAGTTCTTC.

The chain carries TRBV28 and TRBJ2-2; D might be TRBD1 or TRBD2, each matching 5 bases. Germline values: CDR1 MDHEN, CDR2 SYDVKM. There are 17 residues in the CDR3. The V end lost 1 base, the J end lost 4 bases, and 16 bases lay between the germline ends. CDR3 loop: CASSLSRYRGPTGELFF. For the CDR3, the DNA is TGTGCCAGCAGTTTATCTCGCTATAGGGGACCCACCGGGGAGCTGTTTTTT.

The chain has TRBV30 and TRBJ2-2; 7 bases align to TRBD1. Germline V gives CDR1 GTSNPN, CDR2 SVGIG (reference sequence). This CDR3 has 15 amino acids. J gave up 1 base and V 3 bases, and 5 bases lay outside the gene matches. The CDR3 nucleotides are TGTGCCTGGAGGCCGAGGACAGGGAACACCGGGGAGCTGTTTTTT. It is translated as CAWRPRTGNTGELFF.

The rearrangement uses TRBV5-4 and TRBJ1-4; 7 nucleotides line up with TRBD1. Looked up from germline, CDR1 is SGHNT and CDR2 is YYREEE (reference sequence). The CDR3 sequence is 14 residues long. The J segment lost 5 bases and the V segment lost 3 bases, leaving 4 bases of the junction unmatched. Here the CDR3 DNA reads TGTGCCAGCAGCTGGGGAGGGGGCAATGAAAAACTGTTTTTT. Encoded protein: CASSWGGGNEKLFF.

The CDR3, as DNA: TGTGCCAGCAGCTTGGAAGGCAGACAAGAGACCCAGTACTTC. It codes for CASSLEGRQETQYF. The chain couples TRBV5-6 to TRBJ2-5; D not certain. The CDR3 sequence is 14 residues long. In germline, CDR1 is SGHDT, CDR2 YYEEEE. The germline V and J ends were trimmed by 0 bases and 2 bases, with 8 bases remaining between them.

The chain joins TRBV6-6 to TRBJ1-2, with 7 bases aligning to TRBD1. The ends lost 2 bases at V and 0 bases at J; junction bases unmatched: 0. This CDR3 contains 14 residues. In germline, CDR1 is MNHNY, CDR2 SVGAGI (reference sequence). This CDR3 is CASSYDRANYGYTF. In DNA, the CDR3 is TGTGCCAGCAGTTACGACAGGGCTAACTATGGCTACACCTTC.

The chain links TRBV10-3 to TRBJ2-1; 8 bases agree with TRBD2. V trimming: 6 bases; J trimming: 9 bases; junction bases outside the gene matches: 16. In germline, CDR1 is ENHRY, CDR2 SYGVKD. The CDR3 runs to 16 residues. The DNA of the CDR3 is TGTGCCATCAGCGCCAACCCCGGGACTAGGTCGGGTGAGCAGTTCTTC. As protein: CAISANPGTRSGEQFF.

CDR3 residues: CASKTGPANEQYF. The CDR3, as DNA: TGTGCCAGTAAAACAGGGCCAGCAAACGAGCAGTACTTC. The chain combines TRBV6-5 with TRBJ2-7; a possible D gene is TRBD1 (6 bases). V was clipped by 9 bases and J by 5 bases, with 17 bases between them. The length of the CDR3 is 13 residues. The V gene's germline CDR1 is MNHEY and CDR2 SVGAGI.

CDR3 DNA: TGTGCCAGCAGCAGGTACAGCTCCTACAATGAGCAGTTCTTC. It specifies CASSRYSSYNEQFF. The chain carries TRBV9 and TRBJ2-1; D gene ambiguous. V shed 4 bases and J shed 0 bases, with 8 bases lying between them. The CDR3 covers 14 residues. The V gene's germline CDR1 is SGDLS and CDR2 YYNGEE.

The CDR3 spells CASSQEQGVSSPLHF. The CDR3 nucleotides are TGCGCCAGCAGCCAGGAACAGGGGGTGTCATCACCCCTCCACTTT. The genes are TRBV5-1 and TRBJ1-6; 8 bases are a match to TRBD1. This CDR3 is 15 amino acids long. V shed 4 bases and J 10 bases; nucleotides not matched to a gene: 10. Per germline, CDR1 SGHRS and CDR2 YFSETQ.

As for this clone: Other DNA sequences in this specimen translate into the identical CDR3. This chain links TRBV28 with TRBJ1-2; D perhaps matches TRBD1 (6 bases). The CDR3 has 15 amino acids. The ends were cut back, 5 bases at V and 4 bases at J, with 17 bases in the middle. CDR1 is MDHEN, CDR2 SYDVKM, per germline. CDR3 DNA sequence: TGTGCCAGCAGTCCCCGAGACAGGCCTTCCTATGGCTACACCTTC. It encodes CASSPRDRPSYGYTF.

The chain links TRBV2 to TRBJ2-3, with TRBD1 as a possible D gene (6 bases). CDR3 size: 13 residues. Trimming left V 10 bases short and J 6 bases short, with 17 bases between. In germline, CDR1 is SNHLY, CDR2 FYNNEI. The CDR3 is CATSQGSGDTQYF. CDR3 in DNA: TGTGCCACCAGCCAGGGGTCCGGGGATACGCAGTATTTT.

The chain recombines TRBV30 with TRBJ2-1; TRBD1 matches at 12 bases. J was trimmed by 6 bases and V by 3 bases; bases with no gene match: 3. Germline CDR1 and CDR2: GTSNPN and SVGIG (reference sequence). This CDR3 is 14 amino acids long. The CDR3 protein is CAWRGQGAGNEQFF. CDR3 nucleotide sequence: TGTGCCTGGAGGGGACAGGGGGCGGGCAATGAGCAGTTCTTC.

This rearrangement joins TRBV12-5 to TRBJ2-7; D remains unclear. Germline assignment: CDR1 LGHNT and CDR2 FRNRAP. This CDR3 is 12 amino acids long. Trimming took 5 bases from V and 6 from J, leaving 11 bases between them. For the CDR3, the DNA is TGTGCTAGTGGTCCTCTCGGCCGCGAGCAGTACTTC. Translation: CASGPLGREQYF. The variable domain in full, with the rest retrieved from reference TRBV12-5 and TRBJ2-7, is DARVTQTPRHKVTEMGQEVTMRCQPILGHNTVFWYRQTMMQGLELLAYFRNRAPLDDSGMPKDRFSAEMPDATLATLKIQPSEPRDSAVYFCASGPLGREQYFGPGTRLTVT.

V is TRBV10-2 and J is TRBJ1-1, with D perhaps matching TRBD1 (5 bases). V was clipped by 5 bases and J by 0 bases, with 10 bases between them. CDR3 length equals 14 residues. The germline V gene has CDR1 WSHSY and CDR2 SAAADI. The DNA of the CDR3 is TGCGCCAGCAGTATGACAGAGATGAACACTGAAGCTTTCTTT. Translated: CASSMTEMNTEAFF.

The V gene is TRBV6-4, the J gene TRBJ1-6; 8 bases line up with TRBD1. The CDR3 has 15 amino acids. Germline V gives CDR1 MRHNA, CDR2 SNTAGT. J lost 8 bases, V lost 5 bases, and 8 bases had no gene match. CDR3: CASSPDRGSHSPLHF. The CDR3 region has the DNA TGTGCCAGCAGTCCCGACAGGGGAAGTCATTCACCCCTCCACTTT.

The chain couples TRBV15 to TRBJ1-3, with D uncertain. The V gene's germline CDR1 is LNHNV and CDR2 YYDKDF (reference sequence). The CDR3 is made up of 18 amino acids. V gave up 0 bases and J gave up 1 base, with 16 bases separating them. The CDR3 region is CATSRDNWAGASGNTIYF. CDR3 coding DNA: TGTGCCACCAGCAGAGATAATTGGGCGGGCGCATCTGGAAACACCATATATTTT.

The chain combines TRBV7-2 with TRBJ1-2; 8 bases align to TRBD1. Trimming took 1 base from V and 6 from J; bases not matched to a gene: 7. CDR3 length: 15 residues. CDR1 and CDR2 (germline): SGHTA, FQGNSA. In DNA, the CDR3 is TGTGCCAGCAGCTTAGGGGGACAGGTGGGAGATGGCTACACCTTC. Translating gives CASSLGGQVGDGYTF.

Turning to this clone: The sample carries other DNA sequences with the same CDR3. This chain uses TRBV19 with TRBJ2-7; no clear D. V was pared by 6 bases and J by 1 base, with 10 bases between. The CDR3 loop spans 13 amino acids. CDR1 is LNHDA, CDR2 SQIVND, per germline (reference sequence). The CDR3 bases are TGTGCCAGTAGCCCGGGCAGATCCTACGAGCAGTACTTC. This encodes CASSPGRSYEQYF.

The chain uses TRBV10-2 and TRBJ1-4; TRBD1 matches at 8 bases. The junction had 5 bases not matched to a gene; V was cut back by 4 bases and J by 7 bases. The CDR3 spans 14 residues. Germline CDR1 WSHSY, CDR2 SAAADI. CDR3 region: CASSGGRGLEKLFF. CDR3 DNA: TGCGCCAGCAGTGGCGGCAGGGGGCTTGAAAAACTGTTTTTT.

The gene calls are TRBV9 and TRBJ1-4; 11 positions match TRBD1. The CDR3 loop spans 15 amino acids. Trimming removed 3 bases from V and 8 bases from J; junction bases left unmatched: 6. The germline V gene has CDR1 SGDLS and CDR2 YYNGEE. CDR3 nucleotides: TGTGCCAGCAGCGCCGAGGACAGGGGGCTAGAAAAACTGTTTTTT. Encoded protein: CASSAEDRGLEKLFF. The whole variable domain, remainder taken from reference TRBV9 and TRBJ1-4, is DSGVTQTPKHLITATGQRVTLRCSPRSGDLSVYWYQQSLDQGLQFLIQYYNGEERAKGNILERFSAQQFPDLHSELNLSSLELGDSALYFCASSAEDRGLEKLFFGSGTQLSVL.

The chain employs TRBV5-4 and TRBJ2-6; no definite D call. V was pared by 0 bases and J by 0 bases, with 13 bases between. The CDR3 sequence is 18 residues long. Germline V gene sequence: CDR1 SGHNT, CDR2 YYREEE (reference sequence). In DNA form, the CDR3 reads TGTGCCAGCAGCTTGGCCGGGCGCTTGCTCTCTGGGGCCAACGTCCTGACTTTC. It yields the protein CASSLAGRLLSGANVLTF. Full variable domain (outside the CDR3, taken from reference TRBV5-4 and TRBJ2-6): ETGVTQSPTHLIKTRGQQVTLRCSSQSGHNTVSWYQQALGQGPQFIFQYYREEENGRGNFPPRFSGLQFPNYSSELNVNALELDDSALYLCASSLAGRLLSGANVLTFGAGSRLTVL.

The chain uses TRBV10-3 and TRBJ1-1; D is unclear. Germline V gene lookup returns CDR1 ENHRY and CDR2 SYGVKD. The V end lost 3 bases, the J end lost 11 bases, and 10 bases lay between the germline ends. This CDR3 has 11 amino acids. CDR3 DNA sequence: TGTGCCATCAGTGACGAGGGAACGGCTTTCTTT. Translation: CAISDEGTAFF.

The J gene is TRBJ1-4, the V gene TRBV4-1; D gene ambiguous. Germline CDR1 reads MGHRA; CDR2 reads YSYEKL. V lost 3 bases to trimming and J lost 1 base, with 9 bases between them. This CDR3 has 15 amino acids. The CDR3 sequence: CASSQGLGTNEKLFF. CDR3 sequence (DNA): TGCGCCAGCAGCCAGGGCTTAGGAACTAATGAAAAACTGTTTTTT.

The chain employs TRBV19 and TRBJ2-1, with no clear D. The CDR3 runs 15 residues. The V end lost 6 bases, the J end lost 5 bases, and 17 bases lay between the germline ends. The V gene's germline CDR1 is LNHDA and CDR2 SQIVND (reference sequence). Here the CDR3 reads CASSTTMLADNEQFF. The CDR3, as DNA: TGTGCCAGTAGCACTACTATGTTAGCCGACAATGAGCAGTTCTTC.

This chain uses TRBV10-3 with TRBJ1-1; 7 bases align to TRBD1. The CDR3 totals 15 residues. With 6 bases clipped from V and 6 bases from J, the junction kept 13 bases outside the gene matches. Germline V CDR1 and CDR2: ENHRY, SYGVKD. DNA of the CDR3: TGTGCCATCAGGAAAGACAGGGCAAGAGATCCTGAAGCTTTCTTT. The encoded protein is CAIRKDRARDPEAFF.

The rearrangement uses TRBV7-2 and TRBJ2-4; the match to TRBD2 covers 8 bases. Trimming cost V 5 bases and J 3 bases; bases outside gene matches: 6. CDR3 length: 15 residues. The V gene's germline CDR1 is SGHTA and CDR2 FQGNSA. The CDR3 region is CASSRAGVGKNIQYF. In nucleotides, the CDR3 is TGTGCCAGCAGCAGAGCGGGAGTAGGCAAAAACATTCAGTACTTC.

The chain is built from TRBV7-9 and TRBJ1-6, with D uncertain. This CDR3 has 13 residues. Trimming pared 5 bases from V and 4 bases from J, leaving 6 bases between. CDR1 SEHNR and CDR2 FQNEAQ come from the germline V gene (reference sequence). CDR3 sequence: CASSPQYNSPLHF. DNA for the CDR3: TGTGCCAGCAGCCCTCAGTATAATTCACCCCTCCACTTT.